This TCR beta chain was documented in a study of blood T cell repertoires in COVID-19. Germline V gene data show CDR1 as MGHRA and CDR2 as YSYEKL. The CDR3 sequence is 16 residues long. The V gene lost 6 bases and the J gene lost 5 bases, with 22 bases spanning the gap. TCRdb's table, derived via immunoSEQ multiplex PCR, lists solely in-frame clones and lacks some. Seen here are 250,000 to 350,000 clones, 80% to 95% observed once, and the top ten hold around 1.1%. The V and J genes are TRBV4-1 and TRBJ1-1; tentatively, D is TRBD1 (5 bases). This receptor was identified in a woman aged 30 to 39 who had recovered from COVID-19. The specimen was PBMCs or T cells enriched from blood (not recorded which). The CDR3 spells CASSFSARTEGTEAFF. In DNA form, the CDR3 reads TGCGCCAGCAGTTTCTCCGCCCGGACGGAGGGGACTGAAGCTTTCTTT.